The table lists the clone carrying this T cell receptor beta chain with a few counts. Other DNA sequences of this sample code for an identical CDR3. Source study methods: From reference gene primer amplification, estimates of nucleated cell counts were derived. Generated by immunoSEQ multiplex PCR, the TCRdb table keeps only in-frame clones and is missing some. V and J calls and clone size are given by that table; D and trimming were obtained from the DNA. The sample lists over 150,000 clones; approximately 80% were seen once. The sample originates from a study of blood T cell repertoires in COVID-19. On the study more broadly: The samples span acute and convalescent COVID-19 from the United States, Italy and Spain.

Enrolled during active infection, Seattle patients were then followed longitudinally. The CDR3 sequence is 13 residues long. The V and J ends lost 5 bases and 5 bases, in that order; junction bases with no gene match: 4. Germline values: CDR1 LNHDA, CDR2 SQIVND (reference sequence). This sequence originates from a woman aged 60-75 years with COVID-19, enrolled during active disease. Sequencing input: peripheral blood. The J gene is TRBJ1-1, the V gene TRBV19; the match to TRBD1 covers 8 bases. CDR3 sequence (DNA): TGTGCCAGTAGTTCAGACAGGGGAACTGAAGCTTTCTTT. Translated: CASSSDRGTEAFF.